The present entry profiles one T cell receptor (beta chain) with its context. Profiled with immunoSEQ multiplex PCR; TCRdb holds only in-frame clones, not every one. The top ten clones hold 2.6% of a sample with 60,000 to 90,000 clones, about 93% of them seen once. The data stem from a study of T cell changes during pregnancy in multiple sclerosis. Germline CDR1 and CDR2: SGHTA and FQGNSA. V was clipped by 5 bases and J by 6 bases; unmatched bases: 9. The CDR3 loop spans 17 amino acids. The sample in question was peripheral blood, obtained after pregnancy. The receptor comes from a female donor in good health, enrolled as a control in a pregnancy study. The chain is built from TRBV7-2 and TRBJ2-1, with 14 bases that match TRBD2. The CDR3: CASSGPRLAGGLNEQFF. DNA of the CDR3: TGTGCCAGCAGCGGGCCTAGACTAGCGGGGGGGCTCAATGAGCAGTTCTTC.